This entry lists 7 T cell receptor beta chains sequenced from one sample in a study of blood T cell repertoires in COVID-19. This table comes from immunoSEQ multiplex PCR, and its TCRdb copy is limited to in-frame clones, with some not included. The data contain over 200,000 clones, 65% to 90% of them singletons. What was sequenced was peripheral blood. The source of these receptors is a human donor in a cohort sampled during active COVID-19.

The chain couples TRBV30 to TRBJ2-7, with 11 bases aligning to TRBD1. The CDR3 is made up of 12 amino acids. Trimming cost V 7 bases and J 3 bases; bases outside gene matches: 2. CDR1 is GTSNPN, CDR2 SVGIG, per germline (reference sequence). For the CDR3, the DNA is TGTGCCTTCGGGACAGGGGGCTACGAGCAGTACTTC. Translation gives CAFGTGGYEQYF.

CDR3 region: CTSSQGTDSNQPQHF. The CDR3 DNA reads TGCACCAGCAGCCAGGGGACAGATAGCAATCAGCCCCAGCATTTT. The chain couples TRBV1 to TRBJ1-5; TRBD1 reflects the table's D call only, with no check against the DNA. TRBV1 is a known pseudogene. This CDR3 has 15 residues.

The V and J genes are TRBV18 and TRBJ1-1; no reliable D call. Germline assignment: CDR1 KGHSH and CDR2 LQKENI. V dropped 0 bases and J dropped 0 bases, with 8 bases sitting between them. The CDR3 spans 15 residues. The CDR3 region has the DNA TGTGCCAGCTCACCACCGAGCAAGCTGAACACTGAAGCTTTCTTT. Its translation is CASSPPSKLNTEAFF.

This clone was seen once. The CDR3 reads CASSLEDRNQPQHF. CDR3 nucleotides: TGCGCCAGCAGCTTGGAGGACAGGAATCAGCCCCAGCATTTT. The V and J genes are TRBV5-1 and TRBJ1-5; TRBD1 agrees at 7 bases. The CDR3 length is 14 residues. Germline V lookup: CDR1 SGHRS, CDR2 YFSETQ. V trimming: 0 bases; J trimming: 4 bases; junction bases outside the gene matches: 1. Together with reference TRBV5-1 and TRBJ1-5, the CDR3 gives the full variable domain: KAGVTQTPRYLIKTRGQQVTLSCSPISGHRSVSWYQQTPGQGLQFLFEYFSETQRNKGNFPGRFSGRQFSNSRSEMNVSTLELGDSALYLCASSLEDRNQPQHFGDGTRLSIL.

The chain joins TRBV19 to TRBJ1-6; 12 nucleotides match TRBD1. V gave up 6 bases and J gave up 6 bases; unmatched junction bases: 6. The CDR3 has 16 residues. The germline V gene encodes CDR1 LNHDA and CDR2 SQIVND (reference sequence). CDR3 bases: TGTGCCAGTAGACCGGGACAGGGGGCAGGTAATTCACCCCTCCACTTT. Translating it yields CASRPGQGAGNSPLHF.

This clone appeared a single time. The chain recombines TRBV21-1 with TRBJ1-1. TRBV21-1 is noted as a pseudogene. The CDR3 has 13 residues. The CDR3 loop is CASTQKARDEAFF. The CDR3 DNA sequence: TGTGCCAGCACTCAAAAGGCGAGGGATGAAGCTTTCTTT.

This chain connects TRBV12-3 or TRBV12-4 to TRBJ1-2; D ambiguous. The V end lost 6 bases, the J end lost 1 base, and 6 bases lay between the germline ends. The CDR3 runs 12 residues. The CDR3 spells CASSPDNYGYTF. As DNA, the CDR3 is TGTGCCAGCAGCCCAGATAACTATGGCTACACCTTC.